A selection of T cell receptor beta chains follows, all from one sample in a study of regulatory T cells in long-lasting Graves disease. TCRdb re-derived calls from the multiplex PCR reads in MiXCR, one entry per CDR3 protein. The sample yields about 350,000 distinct CDR3 sequences, 15% to 20% seen once. The data were also submitted as part of a second study, on T cells in Graves' hyperthyroidism and ophthalmopathy.

The sequencing here drew on peripheral blood mononuclear cells (PBMCs), taken at new diagnosis, from a patient treated with antithyroid drugs. Receptors were obtained from a woman under 30 with Graves disease. Each CDR3 is given with its conserved first and last residue. The order of the fields is J gene, V gene, clone size, D gene, CDR3 length, CDR3 protein, CDR3 DNA. The D gene is left open where the match is weak. Expanded clones are given a class, and other clones once, few, many or no size at all.

>TRBJ2-5|TRBV28|few|-|17
CASSSPDGDTLAETQYF
TGTGCCAGCAGTTCCCCCGATGGGGACACCCTGGCAGAGACCCAGTACTTC
>TRBJ2-5|TRBV5-1|many|-|14
CASSLEWGTETQYF
TGCGCCAGCAGCTTGGAATGGGGGACGGAGACCCAGTACTTC
>TRBJ1-2|TRBV3-1|many|TRBD1|18
CASSRRRDRGRLGYGYTF
TGTGCCAGCAGCCGAAGGCGGGACAGGGGGCGCTTGGGCTATGGCTACACCTTC
>TRBJ2-1|TRBV5-1|many|-|13
CASSIGTLNEQFF
TGCGCCAGCAGCATAGGGACACTCAATGAGCAGTTCTTC
>TRBJ2-5|TRBV20-1|many|TRBD2|14
CSARPLAGAETQYF
TGCAGTGCTAGACCTCTAGCGGGAGCGGAGACCCAGTACTTC
>TRBJ2-2|TRBV20-1|many|TRBD2|17
CSARASLAGLLSGELFF
TGCAGTGCTAGGGCTTCACTAGCGGGCTTACTCTCCGGGGAGCTGTTTTTT
>TRBJ2-1|TRBV20-1|-|TRBD2|15
CSADGLAGPYNEQFF
TGCAGTGCCGATGGACTAGCGGGGCCCTACAATGAGCAGTTCTTC
>TRBJ1-5|TRBV27|-|TRBD1|15
CASSSPGQGWQPQHF
TGTGCCAGCAGTTCACCGGGACAGGGATGGCAGCCCCAGCATTTT
>TRBJ2-2|TRBV9|many|-|15
CASSPTAGNTGELFF
TGTGCCAGCAGCCCTACGGCAGGGAACACCGGGGAGCTGTTTTTT
>TRBJ2-1|TRBV19|-|TRBD1|15
CASRQKGASYNEQFF
TGTGCCAGTAGGCAAAAGGGGGCGTCCTACAATGAGCAGTTCTTC
>TRBJ2-7|TRBV27|few|TRBD2|17
CASSLFVSGRGVGEQYF
TGTGCCAGCAGTTTATTTGTTAGTGGGAGGGGAGTTGGGGAGCAGTACTTC
>TRBJ2-5|TRBV6-1|-|-|13
CASTATRGETQYF
TGTGCCAGCACCGCGACTAGAGGCGAGACCCAGTACTTC
>TRBJ2-1|TRBV4-1|-|TRBD2|16
CASSQGLSGRGGEQFF
TGCGCCAGCAGCCAAGGATTGAGCGGGAGAGGCGGTGAGCAGTTCTTC
>TRBJ1-1|TRBV5-6|many|-|15
CASSPGSFGGKEAFF
TGTGCCAGCAGCCCAGGATCCTTCGGGGGCAAGGAAGCTTTCTTT
>TRBJ2-5|TRBV5-4|-|-|13
CASSLAPEVAQYF
TGTGCCAGCAGCTTGGCCCCGGAGGTGGCCCAGTACTTC
>TRBJ2-5|TRBV5-1|-|TRBD2|15
CASRRTGGPGETQYF
TGCGCCAGCAGGCGGACGGGGGGGCCTGGGGAGACCCAGTACTTC
>TRBJ2-3|TRBV20-1|-|-|12
CSAWGGADTQYF
TGCAGTGCGTGGGGGGGCGCAGATACGCAGTATTTT
>TRBJ1-6|TRBV18|many|TRBD1|14
CASSRGQVGSPLHF
TGTGCCAGCTCACGTGGACAGGTGGGGTCACCCCTCCACTTT
>TRBJ1-4|TRBV6-1|few|-|14
CATTWDSTNEKLFF
TGTGCCACCACGTGGGATTCGACTAATGAAAAACTGTTTTTT
>TRBJ1-5|TRBV27|many|TRBD1|15
CASSTVQGAIQPQHF
TGTGCCAGCAGTACTGTCCAGGGGGCTATTCAGCCCCAGCATTTT
>TRBJ2-3|TRBV11-3|-|TRBD2|18
CASSSIAGVLRSTDTQYF
TGTGCCAGCAGCTCTATAGCGGGAGTCCTTCGGTCCACAGATACGCAGTATTTT
>TRBJ2-3|TRBV29-1|-|-|11
CSVDGGDTQYF
TGCAGCGTTGATGGGGGGGATACGCAGTATTTT
>TRBJ2-1|TRBV25-1|-|-|15
CASSVLGGGHNEQFF
TGTGCCAGCAGTGTGCTAGGGGGGGGCCACAATGAGCAGTTCTTC
>TRBJ2-2|TRBV6-1|many|-|13
CASKAGNTGELFF
TGTGCCAGCAAGGCAGGGAACACCGGGGAGCTGTTTTTT